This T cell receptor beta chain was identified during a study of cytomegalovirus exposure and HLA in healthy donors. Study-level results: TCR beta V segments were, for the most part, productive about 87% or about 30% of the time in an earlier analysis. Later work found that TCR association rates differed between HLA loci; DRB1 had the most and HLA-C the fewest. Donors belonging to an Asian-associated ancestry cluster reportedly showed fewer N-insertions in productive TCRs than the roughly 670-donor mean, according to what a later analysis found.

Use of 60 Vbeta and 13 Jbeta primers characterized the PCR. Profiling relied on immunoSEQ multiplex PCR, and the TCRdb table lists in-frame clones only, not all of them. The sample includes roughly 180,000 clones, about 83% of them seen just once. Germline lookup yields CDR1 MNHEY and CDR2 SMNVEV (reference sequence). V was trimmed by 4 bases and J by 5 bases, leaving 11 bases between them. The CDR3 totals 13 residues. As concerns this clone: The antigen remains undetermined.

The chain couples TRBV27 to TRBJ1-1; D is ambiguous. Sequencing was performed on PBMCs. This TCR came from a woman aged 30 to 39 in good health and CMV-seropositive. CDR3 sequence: CASSYSLVTEAFF. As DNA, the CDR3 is TGTGCCAGCAGTTACAGCCTGGTGACTGAAGCTTTCTTT.